This TCR beta chain derives from a study of radiation and T cells in renal cell carcinoma. Sequenced by immunoSEQ multiplex PCR; TCRdb stores in-frame clones only, minus some. The table has roughly 58,000 clones, around three quarters seen once. Whole-study findings and limits: Top tumor clonotypes rose in blood 2 weeks post-radiation, then contracted.

This clone was seen more than once but under ten times. The antigen remains undetermined. V lost 5 bases, J lost 3 bases, and 14 bases lay in between. The CDR3 extends over 14 amino acids. CDR1 and CDR2 (germline): SGHRS, YFSETQ. The time point was: blood 4 weeks post-SBRT, at nephrectomy. Treatment described: 15 Gy SBRT to primary tumor, nephrectomy 4 weeks later. Nephrectomy followed 15 Gy stereotactic body radiation by 4 weeks. Clear cell pathology was present in this patient's renal cell carcinoma. The sample here was blood, taken from a patient whose treatment included radiotherapy and nephrectomy. The chain has TRBV5-1 and TRBJ1-1; possibly TRBD1 for D (6 bases). The sequence derives from a man aged 60 to 75 with renal cell carcinoma. This CDR3 is CASRIGQPDTEAFF. DNA of the CDR3: TGCGCCAGCAGGATCGGACAGCCCGACACTGAAGCTTTCTTT.